This T cell receptor beta chain is from a study of T cell responses to AZD1222 COVID-19 vaccine. Points from the study as a whole: Repertoires in all cases were sampled only once the peak T cell response had passed. Following two doses of AZD1222, Spike-specific TCR breadth and depth rose. Donors were largely white British and mainly female; clonal diversity was possibly underestimated.

Measured with immunoSEQ multiplex PCR; TCRdb has only the in-frame clones, and not every one. The data hold around 150,000 clones, with 80% to 95% observed a single time. Pooling covered second doses at about 4 or about 12 weeks. A note on this clone: Its antigen remains unknown.

This sequence was found in an adult who received the AZD1222 COVID-19 vaccine. The sample consisted of peripheral blood, taken 28 days after the second AZD1222 dose.

The CDR3 reads CASSRRNQPQHF. The CDR3 DNA reads as TGTGCCAGTAGTAGGCGGAATCAGCCCCAGCATTTT. This sequence joins TRBV19 and TRBJ1-5; D is uncertain. The germline V gene has CDR1 LNHDA and CDR2 SQIVND (reference sequence). Trimming removed 4 bases at V and 4 bases at J, with 5 bases between. The CDR3 runs 12 residues.